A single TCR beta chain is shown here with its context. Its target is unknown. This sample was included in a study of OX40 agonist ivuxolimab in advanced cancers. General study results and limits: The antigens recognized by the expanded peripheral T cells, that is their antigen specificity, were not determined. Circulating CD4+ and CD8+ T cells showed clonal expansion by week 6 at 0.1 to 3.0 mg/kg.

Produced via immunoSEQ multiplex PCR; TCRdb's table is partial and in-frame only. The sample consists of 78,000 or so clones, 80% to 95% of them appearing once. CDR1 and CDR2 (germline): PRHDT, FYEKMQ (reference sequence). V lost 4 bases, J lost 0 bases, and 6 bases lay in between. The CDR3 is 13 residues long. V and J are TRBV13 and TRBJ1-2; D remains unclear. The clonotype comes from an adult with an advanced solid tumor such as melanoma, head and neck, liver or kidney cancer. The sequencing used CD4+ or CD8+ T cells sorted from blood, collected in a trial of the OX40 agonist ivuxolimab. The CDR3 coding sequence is TGTGCCAGCAGCTCCCGACCTAACTATGGCTACACCTTC. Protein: CASSSRPNYGYTF.